The rows below give T cell receptor beta chains drawn from one sample of a study of identical twins. MiXCR was run by TCRdb on the 5' RACE reads, yielding one entry per CDR3 protein. The table shows roughly 720,000 distinct CDR3 sequences, with 15% to 20% occurring only once. These records were also assigned to another study, of T cells expressing NK-cell markers.

Sequencing was carried out using PBMCs. All receptors derive from a woman aged 18-29 years in good health. The CDR3 runs from the conserved cysteine through the conserved F or W. A D gene is named only where the DNA matches it firmly. The size of a clone is reported for some rows only, either as once, few or many, or as a class for expanded clones.

j_call,d_call,v_call,clone_size,cdr3_length,cdr3_aa,cdr3_nt
TRBJ2-3,TRBD2,TRBV12-3/TRBV12-4,few,16,CASTPGGLAVTDTQYF,TGTGCCAGCACCCCGGGGGGGCTAGCGGTCACAGATACGCAGTATTTT
TRBJ1-2,TRBD1,TRBV20-1,.,15,CSARDPGQGKSGYTF,TGCAGTGCTAGGGACCCGGGACAGGGGAAATCAGGCTACACCTTC
TRBJ2-1,TRBD2,TRBV20-1,few,12,CSVGDYFAEQFF,TGCAGTGTTGGGGACTACTTCGCTGAGCAGTTCTTC
TRBJ1-1,.,TRBV9,few,15,CASSVGNIPEGEAFF,TGTGCCAGCAGCGTAGGTAACATCCCTGAAGGTGAAGCTTTCTTT
TRBJ2-2,.,TRBV6-1,few,16,CASSEIGTTNTGELFF,TGTGCCAGCAGTGAAATTGGGACAACTAACACCGGGGAGCTGTTTTTT
TRBJ2-5,.,TRBV12-3/TRBV12-4,few,14,CASSTTTTPKTQYF,TGTGCCAGCAGTACAACTACCACCCCAAAGACCCAGTACTTC
TRBJ2-5,TRBD2,TRBV12-3/TRBV12-4,many,15,CASNGGTSRTETQYF,TGTGCCAGCAACGGCGGGACTAGCAGGACGGAGACCCAGTACTTC
TRBJ1-2,.,TRBV20-1,few,13,CSASGERGYGYTF,TGCAGTGCTAGCGGGGAGCGGGGCTATGGCTACACCTTC
TRBJ1-1,TRBD1,TRBV7-9,few,16,CASSSGTGGRETEAFF,TGTGCCAGCAGTTCCGGGACAGGGGGCAGAGAGACTGAAGCTTTCTTT
TRBJ1-3,.,TRBV7-9,few,16,CASSFRGSSSGNTIYF,TGTGCCAGCAGCTTTAGAGGAAGTAGCTCTGGAAACACCATATATTTT
TRBJ2-5,.,TRBV7-9,few,13,CASIRGPQETQYF,TGTGCCAGCATCCGGGGACCCCAAGAGACCCAGTACTTC
TRBJ1-2,.,TRBV2,few,13,CASSEGGNYGYTF,TGTGCCAGCAGTGAGGGAGGGAACTATGGCTACACCTTC
TRBJ1-1,.,TRBV10-3,.,13,CAISESEGRLTFF,TGTGCCATCAGTGAGTCTGAGGGGCGTTTGACTTTCTTT
TRBJ2-7,TRBD2,TRBV9,.,15,CASSPRSSGGGEQYF,TGTGCCAGCAGCCCCCGGAGTAGCGGGGGGGGTGAGCAGTACTTC
TRBJ2-4,.,TRBV4-3,.,15,CASSQEALAKNIQYF,TGCGCCAGCAGCCAAGAGGCTCTAGCCAAAAACATTCAGTACTTC
TRBJ2-7,TRBD2,TRBV5-1,few,17,CASSLVMFGRAGSEQYF,TGCGCCAGCAGCTTGGTGATGTTCGGGAGGGCTGGAAGTGAGCAGTACTTC
TRBJ2-4,TRBD1,TRBV20-1,.,12,CSADRVANIQYF,TGCAGTGCTGACAGGGTGGCGAACATTCAGTACTTC
TRBJ2-3,.,TRBV11-2,few,18,CASSPSVRGTFRTDTQYF,TGTGCCAGCAGCCCCTCTGTGAGGGGGACGTTTCGCACAGATACGCAGTATTTT
TRBJ2-1,.,TRBV9,.,15,CASSVEGAGNNEQFF,TGTGCCAGCAGCGTAGAGGGGGCGGGGAACAATGAGCAGTTCTTC
TRBJ1-2,.,TRBV6-1,.,15,CASSEAAHDLYGYTF,TGTGCCAGCAGTGAAGCGGCCCATGACCTGTATGGCTACACCTTC
TRBJ1-4,.,TRBV11-2,.,15,CASSSPRQWNEKLFF,TGTGCCAGCAGCTCACCCAGGCAGTGGAATGAAAAACTGTTTTTT
TRBJ2-1,.,TRBV5-1,few,14,CASSLVALGDEQFF,TGCGCCAGCAGCTTGGTTGCCTTGGGGGATGAGCAGTTCTTC
TRBJ1-1,.,TRBV5-1,.,18,CASRFDLASGGGGTEAFF,TGCGCCAGCAGATTTGACCTCGCTTCCGGGGGCGGAGGCACTGAAGCTTTCTTT
TRBJ2-1,.,TRBV13,.,16,CASSLRGPLRNNEQFF,TGTGCCAGCAGCTTAAGGGGACCCCTAAGGAACAATGAGCAGTTCTTC
TRBJ2-7,.,TRBV6-5,few,15,CASSYSRGFSYEQYF,TGTGCCAGCAGTTACTCGAGAGGCTTCTCCTACGAGCAGTACTTC
TRBJ1-2,.,TRBV12-3/TRBV12-4,few,13,CASSLVSGNGYTF,TGTGCCAGCAGTTTAGTATCTGGGAATGGCTACACCTTC
TRBJ2-3,.,TRBV20-1,few,16,CSARDLAGASTDTQYF,TGCAGTGCTAGAGATCTGGCGGGGGCCAGCACAGATACGCAGTATTTT
TRBJ2-1,TRBD2,TRBV7-8,few,17,CASSSPLRTSSYNEQFF,TGTGCCAGCAGCTCCCCACTCCGGACTAGCTCCTACAATGAGCAGTTCTTC
TRBJ2-3,.,TRBV9,few,17,CASSVGIGARSSDTQYF,TGTGCCAGCAGCGTAGGAATCGGAGCCCGTAGCTCTGATACGCAGTATTTT
TRBJ2-6,TRBD1,TRBV5-1,.,18,CASSGSGTGEYGANVLTF,TGCGCCAGCAGCGGATCCGGGACAGGGGAGTACGGGGCCAACGTCCTGACTTTC
TRBJ2-3,.,TRBV29-1,.,13,CSVVGLATSPQYF,TGCAGCGTCGTCGGACTTGCAACCTCCCCGCAGTATTTT
TRBJ2-1,TRBD2,TRBV12-3/TRBV12-4,.,17,CASTGGLAGVSYNEQFF,TGTGCCAGCACCGGGGGACTAGCGGGAGTAAGCTACAATGAGCAGTTCTTC
TRBJ2-7,.,TRBV20-1,many,15,CSASRIVGDRYEQYF,TGCAGTGCTAGTAGGATTGTGGGGGATCGGTACGAGCAGTACTTC
TRBJ2-5,TRBD2,TRBV10-1,.,15,CASSERASGQETQYF,TGCGCCAGCAGTGAGCGGGCTAGCGGCCAAGAGACCCAGTACTTC
TRBJ2-1,.,TRBV20-1,.,13,CSARHAGYNEQFF,TGCAGTGCTCGGCATGCGGGCTACAATGAGCAGTTCTTC
TRBJ2-1,TRBD2,TRBV7-2,.,16,CASSQRLASGGNEQFF,TGTGCCAGCAGCCAAAGGTTGGCTAGCGGGGGCAATGAGCAGTTCTTC
TRBJ1-2,TRBD1,TRBV20-1,.,14,CSASPGQGLYGYTF,TGCAGTGCTAGCCCGGGACAGGGCCTCTATGGCTACACCTTC
TRBJ2-7,.,TRBV20-1,.,12,CSASGATYEQYF,TGCAGTGCTAGCGGGGCCACCTACGAGCAGTACTTC
TRBJ1-2,.,TRBV5-6,.,14,CASSLGRRLYGYTF,TGTGCCAGCAGCTTAGGCCGGCGCCTCTATGGCTACACCTTC
TRBJ2-7,.,TRBV6-2/TRBV6-3,.,14,CASKAAGSFYEQYF,TGTGCCAGCAAAGCGGCAGGGAGTTTTTACGAGCAGTACTTC
TRBJ2-3,TRBD2,TRBV6-2/TRBV6-3,.,15,CASSYTSGSTDTQYF,TGTGCCAGCAGTTACACTAGCGGGAGCACAGATACGCAGTATTTT
TRBJ2-1,TRBD1,TRBV5-1,few,14,CASSLGDRGYEQFF,TGCGCCAGCAGCTTGGGGGACAGGGGTTATGAGCAGTTCTTC
TRBJ1-1,.,TRBV7-9,.,16,CASSLGDLGKNTEAFF,TGTGCCAGCAGCTTAGGAGATTTAGGGAAGAACACTGAAGCTTTCTTT
TRBJ2-2,.,TRBV6-2/TRBV6-3,.,12,CASNEGAGELFF,TGTGCCAGCAACGAGGGGGCCGGGGAGCTGTTTTTT
TRBJ2-1,.,TRBV5-1,few,14,CASSLSASSSRQFF,TGCGCCAGCAGCCTGAGTGCTTCCTCCAGTAGGCAGTTCTTC
TRBJ2-2,.,TRBV24-1,many,15,CATSDATRVTGELFF,TGTGCCACCAGTGACGCAACCAGGGTAACCGGGGAGCTGTTTTTT
TRBJ2-5,.,TRBV5-1,.,14,CASMFGAGEETQYF,.
TRBJ2-6,TRBD1,TRBV5-6,few,16,CASTSLTGRGANVLTF,TGTGCCAGCACCTCCTTGACAGGGCGAGGGGCCAACGTCCTGACTTTC
TRBJ2-7,.,TRBV20-1,few,13,CSARDGATYEQYF,TGCAGTGCTAGAGACGGGGCCACCTACGAGCAGTACTTC
TRBJ2-2,TRBD1,TRBV7-9,.,14,CASYGTGGTGELFF,TGTGCCAGCTACGGGACAGGGGGCACCGGGGAGCTGTTTTTT